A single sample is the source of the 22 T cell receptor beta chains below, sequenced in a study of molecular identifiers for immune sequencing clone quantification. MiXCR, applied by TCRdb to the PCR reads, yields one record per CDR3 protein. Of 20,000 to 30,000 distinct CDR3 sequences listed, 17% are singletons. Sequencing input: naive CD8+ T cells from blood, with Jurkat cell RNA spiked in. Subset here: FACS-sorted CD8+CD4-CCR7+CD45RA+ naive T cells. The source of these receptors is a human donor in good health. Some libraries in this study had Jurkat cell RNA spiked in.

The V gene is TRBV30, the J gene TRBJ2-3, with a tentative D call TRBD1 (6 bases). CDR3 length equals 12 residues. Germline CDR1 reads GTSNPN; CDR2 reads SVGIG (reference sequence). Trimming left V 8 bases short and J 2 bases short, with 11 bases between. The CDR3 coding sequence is TGTGCCATAGACAGGATCACAGATACGCAGTATTTT. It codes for CAIDRITDTQYF.

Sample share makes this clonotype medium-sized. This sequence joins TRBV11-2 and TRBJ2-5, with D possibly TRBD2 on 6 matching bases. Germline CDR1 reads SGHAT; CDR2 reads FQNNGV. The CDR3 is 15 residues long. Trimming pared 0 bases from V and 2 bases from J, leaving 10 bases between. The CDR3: CASSLDMREQETQYF. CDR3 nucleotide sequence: TGTGCCAGCAGCTTAGATATGCGGGAACAAGAGACCCAGTACTTC.

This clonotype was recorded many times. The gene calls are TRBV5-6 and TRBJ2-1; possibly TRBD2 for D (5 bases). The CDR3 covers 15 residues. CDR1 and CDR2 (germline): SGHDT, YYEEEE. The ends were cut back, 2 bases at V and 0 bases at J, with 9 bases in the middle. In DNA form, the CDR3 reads TGTGCCAGCAGCTTAGGAGGTAGCTCCTACAATGAGCAGTTCTTC. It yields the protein CASSLGGSSYNEQFF.

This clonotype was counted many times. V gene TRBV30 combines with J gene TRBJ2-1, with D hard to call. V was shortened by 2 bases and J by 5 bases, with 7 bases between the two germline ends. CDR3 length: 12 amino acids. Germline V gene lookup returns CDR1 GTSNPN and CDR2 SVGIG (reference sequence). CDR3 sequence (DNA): TGTGCCTGGAGTCCTCAGAACAATGAGCAGTTCTTC. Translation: CAWSPQNNEQFF. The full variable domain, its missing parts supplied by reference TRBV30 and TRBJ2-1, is SQTIHQWPATLVQPVGSPLSLECTVEGTSNPNLYWYRQAAGRGLQLLFYSVGIGQISSEVPQNLSASRPQDRQFILSSKKLLLSDSGFYLCAWSPQNNEQFFGPGTRLTVL.

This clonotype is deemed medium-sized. The DNA for the CDR3 is TGTGCCAGCAATGGGCAGGGGGTGCCAGATACGCAGTATTTT. This gives the protein CASNGQGVPDTQYF. V and J are TRBV13 and TRBJ2-3; 7 bases fit TRBD1. CDR1 is PRHDT, CDR2 FYEKMQ, per germline (reference sequence). The J segment lost 4 bases and the V segment lost 7 bases, leaving 8 bases of the junction unmatched. This CDR3 has 14 residues.

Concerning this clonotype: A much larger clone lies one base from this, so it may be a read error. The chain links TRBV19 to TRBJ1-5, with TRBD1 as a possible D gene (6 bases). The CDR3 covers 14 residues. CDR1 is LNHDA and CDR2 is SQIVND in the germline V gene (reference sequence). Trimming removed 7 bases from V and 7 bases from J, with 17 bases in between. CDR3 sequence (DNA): TGTGCCAGTACTACAACAGGGAAAGTCCAGCCCCAGCATTTT. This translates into CASTTTGKVQPQHF.

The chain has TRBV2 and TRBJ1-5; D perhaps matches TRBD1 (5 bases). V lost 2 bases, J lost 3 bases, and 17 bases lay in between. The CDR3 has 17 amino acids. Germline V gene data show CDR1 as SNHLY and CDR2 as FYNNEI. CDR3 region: CASSESIAGTINQPQHF. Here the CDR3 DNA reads TGTGCCAGCAGTGAAAGCATCGCCGGGACGATCAATCAGCCCCAGCATTTT.

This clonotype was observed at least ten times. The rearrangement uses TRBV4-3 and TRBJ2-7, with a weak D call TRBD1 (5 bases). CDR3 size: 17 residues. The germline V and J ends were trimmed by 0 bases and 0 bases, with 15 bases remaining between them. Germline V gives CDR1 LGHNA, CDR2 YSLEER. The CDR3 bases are TGCGCCAGCAGCCAAGATTGGCAGGGCATTAGCTCCTACGAGCAGTACTTC. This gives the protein CASSQDWQGISSYEQYF.

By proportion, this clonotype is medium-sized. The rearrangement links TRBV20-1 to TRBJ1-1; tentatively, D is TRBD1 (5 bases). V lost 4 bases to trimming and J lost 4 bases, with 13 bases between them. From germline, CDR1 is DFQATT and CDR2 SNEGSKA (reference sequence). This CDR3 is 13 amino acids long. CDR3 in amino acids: CSAIYPRGTEAFF. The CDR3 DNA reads TGCAGTGCTATTTACCCGAGGGGCACTGAAGCTTTCTTT.

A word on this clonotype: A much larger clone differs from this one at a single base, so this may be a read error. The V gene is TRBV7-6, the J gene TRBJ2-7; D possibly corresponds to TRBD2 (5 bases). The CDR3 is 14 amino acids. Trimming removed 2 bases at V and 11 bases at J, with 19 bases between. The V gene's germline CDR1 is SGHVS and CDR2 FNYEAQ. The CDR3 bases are TGTGCCAGCAGCTTATCGGCAGGAACGAGGGAGAAGTACTTC. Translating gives CASSLSAGTREKYF.

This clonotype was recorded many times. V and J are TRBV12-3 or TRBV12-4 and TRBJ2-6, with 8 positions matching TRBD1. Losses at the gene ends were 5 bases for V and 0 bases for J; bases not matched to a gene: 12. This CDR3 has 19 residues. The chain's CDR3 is CASSEAGTGTTSGANVLTF. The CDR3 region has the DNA TGTGCCAGCAGTGAAGCCGGGACAGGCACTACCTCTGGGGCCAACGTCCTGACTTTC.

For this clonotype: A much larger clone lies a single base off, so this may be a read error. CDR3 nucleotides: TGCGCCAGCAGCCACCATACAGGGAGAGGTCAGCCCCAGCATTTT. It encodes CASSHHTGRGQPQHF. The genes are TRBV4-3 and TRBJ1-5, with D perhaps matching TRBD1 (6 bases). Germline CDR1 and CDR2: LGHNA and YSLEER. The V end lost 3 bases, the J end lost 6 bases, and 15 bases lay between the germline ends. The CDR3 contains 15 residues.

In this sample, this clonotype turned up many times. CDR3 bases: TGTGCCTGGAGTGTAATGGGTGGGCACGAGCAGTACTTC. Residues: CAWSVMGGHEQYF. This chain connects TRBV30 to TRBJ2-7; unclear D gene. The CDR3 spans 13 residues. Trimming left V 0 bases short and J 5 bases short, with 11 bases between. The germline V gene encodes CDR1 GTSNPN and CDR2 SVGIG (reference sequence).

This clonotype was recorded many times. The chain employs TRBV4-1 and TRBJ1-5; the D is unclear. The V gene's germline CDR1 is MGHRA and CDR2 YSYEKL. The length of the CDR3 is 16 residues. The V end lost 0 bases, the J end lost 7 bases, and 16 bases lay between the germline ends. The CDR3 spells CASSQDARSGYQPQHF. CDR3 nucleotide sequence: TGCGCCAGCAGCCAAGATGCGCGTTCGGGGTACCAGCCCCAGCATTTT.

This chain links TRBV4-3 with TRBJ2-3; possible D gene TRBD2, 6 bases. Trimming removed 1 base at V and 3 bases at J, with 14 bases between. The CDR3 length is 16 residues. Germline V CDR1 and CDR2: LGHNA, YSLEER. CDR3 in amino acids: CASSQVFSGSTDTQYF. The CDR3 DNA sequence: TGCGCCAGCAGCCAAGTTTTTTCCGGGAGTACAGATACGCAGTATTTT.

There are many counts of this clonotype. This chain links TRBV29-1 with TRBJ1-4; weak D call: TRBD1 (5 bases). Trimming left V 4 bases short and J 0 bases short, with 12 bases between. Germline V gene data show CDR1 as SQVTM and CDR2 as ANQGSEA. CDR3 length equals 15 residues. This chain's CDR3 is CSVGGTAATNEKLFF. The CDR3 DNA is TGCAGCGTTGGGGGGACCGCCGCAACTAATGAAAAACTGTTTTTT.

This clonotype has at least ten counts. CDR3: CASSLGTGSGYTF. The CDR3 bases are TGTGCCAGCAGCTTAGGGACAGGATCTGGCTACACCTTC. The chain uses TRBV7-9 and TRBJ1-2; 7 positions match TRBD1. This CDR3 spans 13 amino acids. Germline V gene lookup returns CDR1 SEHNR and CDR2 FQNEAQ (reference sequence). V lost 1 base and J lost 7; bases outside the gene matches: 3.

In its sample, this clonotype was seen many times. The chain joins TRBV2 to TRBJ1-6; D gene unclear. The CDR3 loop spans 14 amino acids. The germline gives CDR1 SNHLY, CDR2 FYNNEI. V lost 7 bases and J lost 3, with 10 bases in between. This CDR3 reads CASTGQYYNSPLHF. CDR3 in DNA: TGTGCCAGCACCGGGCAATACTATAATTCACCCCTCCACTTT.

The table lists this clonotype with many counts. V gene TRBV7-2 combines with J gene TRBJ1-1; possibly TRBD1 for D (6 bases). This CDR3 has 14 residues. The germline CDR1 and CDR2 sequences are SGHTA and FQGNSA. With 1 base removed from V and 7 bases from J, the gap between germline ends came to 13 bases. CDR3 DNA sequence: TGTGCCAGCAGCTTAGAGGGACAAGCCGGTGAAGCTTTCTTT. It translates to CASSLEGQAGEAFF.

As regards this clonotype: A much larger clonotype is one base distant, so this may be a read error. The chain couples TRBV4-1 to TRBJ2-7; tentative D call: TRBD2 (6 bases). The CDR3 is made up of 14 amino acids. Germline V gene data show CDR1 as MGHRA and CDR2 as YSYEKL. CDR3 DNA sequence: TGCGCCGGCAGCCAAGTTGGGAGGTTGGGCGAGCAGTACTTC. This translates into CAGSQVGRLGEQYF.

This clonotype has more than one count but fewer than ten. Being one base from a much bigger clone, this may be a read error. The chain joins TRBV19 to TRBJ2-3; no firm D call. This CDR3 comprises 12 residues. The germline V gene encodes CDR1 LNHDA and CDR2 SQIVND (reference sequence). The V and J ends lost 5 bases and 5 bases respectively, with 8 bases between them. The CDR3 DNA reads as TGTGCCAGTAGTGTTCTCGGAGATACGCAGTATTTT. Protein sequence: CASSVLGDTQYF.

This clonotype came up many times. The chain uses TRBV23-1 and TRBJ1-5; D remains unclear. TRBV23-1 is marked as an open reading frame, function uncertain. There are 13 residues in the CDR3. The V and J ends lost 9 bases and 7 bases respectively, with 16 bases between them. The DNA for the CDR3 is TGCGCCAGGGGTGTCCTGTGTAGACAGCCCCAGCATTTT. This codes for CARGVLCRQPQHF.